The subject of this entry is one T cell receptor beta chain. Its target is not known. V gave up 5 bases and J gave up 0 bases, with 14 bases separating them. Germline V CDR1 and CDR2: SNHLY, FYNNEI. The CDR3 extends over 17 amino acids. The data were obtained in a study of radiotherapy plus CTLA-4 blockade in lung cancer. At the level of the study: Disease control reached roughly 33%, with objective responses in approximately 17%. Whole-study findings and limits: After treatment with radiotherapy plus ipilimumab, TCR clones that came from the tumor expanded in blood. Alongside interferon-beta, early blood T cell clone dynamics were reportedly the best predictor of response.

Produced via immunoSEQ multiplex PCR; TCRdb's table is partial and in-frame only. The sample shows around 130,000 clones, 75% to 90% of them seen only once. Treatment of patients with chemo-refractory metastatic non-small-cell lung cancer consisted of focal radiation plus CTLA-4 blockade with ipilimumab. V usage is TRBV2 and J usage is TRBJ2-6, with D perhaps assigned TRBD1 or TRBD2 (5 bases each). The receptor was isolated from a human donor with non-small cell lung cancer that progressed on radiotherapy plus ipilimumab. Sequenced here: peripheral blood, sampled from a patient treated with radiotherapy plus ipilimumab. The CDR3 DNA sequence: TGTGCCAGCAGTCCGGGACGTGGGAGCTCTGGGGCCAACGTCCTGACTTTC. Translating it yields CASSPGRGSSGANVLTF.